Given below is one T cell receptor beta chain in context. These data are taken from a study of tumor-infiltrating lymphocytes in localized non-small cell lung cancer. Study summary: Each patient gave resected tumor and non-adjacent uninvolved lung tissue.

The CDR3 sequence is 16 residues long. J was trimmed by 4 bases and V by 0 bases; bases with no gene match: 6. Germline V gives CDR1 SGHRS, CDR2 YFSETQ. TCRdb keeps only in-frame clones here, not all; method: immunoSEQ multiplex PCR. The sample lists approximately 5,700 clones; around 81% were seen once. Sequenced input: lung tumor tissue. The receptor comes from a human donor with non-small cell lung cancer. This sequence joins TRBV5-1 and TRBJ1-1; TRBD1 matches at 10 bases. CDR3 region: CASSLGGTGVGTEAFF. The CDR3 DNA sequence: TGCGCCAGCAGCTTGGGAGGGACAGGGGTGGGCACTGAAGCTTTCTTT.